A single sample is the source of the 25 T cell receptor beta chains below, sequenced in a study of T-cell memory formation after mild COVID-19. TCRdb itself ran the 5' RACE reads through MiXCR, one entry per CDR3 protein. The data show about 470,000 distinct CDR3 sequences, approximately 25% seen once. The sequenced material came from PBMCs or a T cell subset sorted from them (not recorded which). These receptors were collected from an adult woman who had mild COVID-19 (a few samples of this study predate the infection). Cell type and time point are not known.

This clonotype was detected only a few times. The rearrangement links TRBV29-1 to TRBJ2-1; 8 bases are a match to TRBD1. This CDR3 is built from 15 residues. The junction had 8 bases not matched to a gene; V was cut back by 3 bases and J by 4 bases. The germline CDR1 and CDR2 sequences are SQVTM and ANQGSEA. The CDR3 coding sequence is TGCAGCGTTGATGGGGGGCAGGGGGCTTACAATGAGCAGTTCTTC. This gives the protein CSVDGGQGAYNEQFF.

This clonotype was counted between two and nine times. This chain connects TRBV29-1 to TRBJ2-7; D perhaps matches TRBD1 (5 bases). Germline lookup yields CDR1 SQVTM and CDR2 ANQGSEA. V lost 0 bases to trimming and J lost 3 bases, with 9 bases between them. The CDR3 runs 13 residues. Here the CDR3 DNA reads TGCAGCGTTGAAGACCCAGGGTACTACGAGCAGTACTTC. It encodes CSVEDPGYYEQYF.

The chain employs TRBV6-2 or TRBV6-3 and TRBJ2-7; either TRBD1 or TRBD2 may supply D (6 bases each). This CDR3 has 13 amino acids. Between the trimmed V and J ends, which lost 11 bases and 3 bases, there was a span of 17 bases. Germline lookup yields CDR1 MNHEY and CDR2 SVGEGT. DNA of the CDR3: TGTGCCGGGGGGCAGGGGCCGCTCTACGAGCAGTACTTC. It translates to CAGGQGPLYEQYF.

This rearrangement joins TRBV5-1 to TRBJ2-2, with D perhaps assigned TRBD1 or TRBD2 (5 bases each). The ends were cut back, 4 bases at V and 8 bases at J, with 18 bases in the middle. The CDR3 has 15 residues. Germline CDR1 reads SGHRS; CDR2 reads YFSETQ. The CDR3, as DNA: TGCGCCAGCAGCCCCCGGGACCTCCCGGCTGGGGAGCTGTTTTTT. Its translation is CASSPRDLPAGELFF.

This clonotype occurred many times. The chain is built from TRBV5-1 and TRBJ2-1; possibly TRBD1 for D (5 bases). Germline V gene sequence: CDR1 SGHRS, CDR2 YFSETQ. This CDR3 has 13 amino acids. Trimming removed 5 bases from V and 7 bases from J, with 13 bases in between. CDR3 bases: TGCGCCAGCAGGGTGCAGGGTCAGAATGAGCAGTTCTTC. This codes for CASRVQGQNEQFF.

This clonotype was seen a few times. This sequence joins TRBV2 and TRBJ2-1, with 13 bases matching TRBD2. The CDR3 has 17 residues. In germline, CDR1 is SNHLY, CDR2 FYNNEI. The V segment lost 6 bases and the J segment 6 bases; nucleotides outside the gene matches: 11. The CDR3 DNA is TGTGCCAGCAGACTCCTGACTAGCGGGAGGTTTGGCAATGAGCAGTTCTTC. The encoded protein is CASRLLTSGRFGNEQFF.

The rearrangement links TRBV20-1 to TRBJ1-5; unclear D gene. Germline CDR1 is DFQATT and CDR2 is SNEGSKA (reference sequence). The V gene lost 0 bases and the J gene lost 2 bases, with 14 bases spanning the gap. The CDR3 length is 16 residues. The CDR3 DNA is TGCAGTGCTAGAGACAAGGGTACCGGGGGCAATCAGCCCCAGCATTTT. Translation: CSARDKGTGGNQPQHF.

The V gene is TRBV12-3 or TRBV12-4, the J gene TRBJ2-7; no firm D call. V lost 3 bases and J 2 bases, leaving 11 bases between the germline ends. The CDR3 covers 14 residues. Here the CDR3 DNA reads TGTGCCAGCAGTTTGAGGCACGGAGCCTACGAGCAGTACTTC. Residues: CASSLRHGAYEQYF.

This clonotype was counted a few times. The rearrangement joins TRBV12-3 or TRBV12-4 to TRBJ2-7; TRBD2 matches 7 bases. The CDR3 has 14 residues. V lost 1 base, J lost 4 bases, and 4 bases stayed unmatched. The CDR3 here is CASSLGGSWYEQYF. CDR3 nucleotides: TGTGCCAGCAGTTTAGGCGGGAGTTGGTACGAGCAGTACTTC.

This chain joins TRBV29-1 and TRBJ2-1; 9 positions agree with TRBD2. The CDR3 totals 13 residues. V trimming: 4 bases; J trimming: 10 bases; junction bases outside the gene matches: 8. CDR1 is SQVTM, CDR2 ANQGSEA, per germline. Here the CDR3 reads CSVAYSGGGEQFF. CDR3 DNA: TGCAGCGTTGCCTATAGCGGGGGAGGGGAGCAGTTCTTC.

This clonotype came up once. The chain is built from TRBV6-5 and TRBJ2-5; TRBD2 might be the D (6 bases). The CDR3 spans 15 residues. The germline V gene has CDR1 MNHEY and CDR2 SVGAGI. Trimming shortened V by 2 bases and J by 4 bases, and 14 bases separated the two germline ends. The CDR3 DNA is TGTGCCAGCAGTTACGGATTTGGGGGGTTAGAGACCCAGTACTTC. This translates into CASSYGFGGLETQYF.

The chain employs TRBV12-3 or TRBV12-4 and TRBJ2-4; a possible D gene is TRBD2 (5 bases). Trimming took off 7 bases at V and 8 bases at J, with 21 bases between the two ends. This CDR3 has 15 residues. CDR3 sequence reads: CASKLGLTGSDIQYF. For the CDR3, the DNA is TGTGCCAGCAAATTGGGGTTAACGGGATCCGACATTCAGTACTTC.

This chain connects TRBV2 to TRBJ1-1; possibly TRBD1 for D (6 bases). Germline V gives CDR1 SNHLY, CDR2 FYNNEI. Trimming left V 7 bases short and J 1 base short, with 13 bases between. The CDR3 spans 14 residues. This CDR3 reads CASKGDGPNTEAFF. The DNA of the CDR3 is TGTGCCAGCAAGGGGGACGGCCCGAACACTGAAGCTTTCTTT.

This chain joins TRBV9 and TRBJ2-6, with 9 bases aligning to TRBD1. The CDR3 is 20 amino acids. The germline gives CDR1 SGDLS, CDR2 YYNGEE. V dropped 3 bases and J dropped 0; count of bases not matched to a gene: 13. This CDR3 is CASSAVARQGGSSGANVLTF. In DNA, the CDR3 is TGTGCCAGCAGCGCCGTAGCAAGACAGGGGGGGAGCTCTGGGGCCAACGTCCTGACTTTC.

This chain uses TRBV24-1 with TRBJ1-2; no firm D call. V was cut by 4 bases and J by 4 bases, with 9 bases left in between. CDR1 is KGHDR, CDR2 SFDVKD, per germline. The CDR3 contains 13 residues. The CDR3 loop reads CATSDPGTYGYTF. The CDR3 DNA sequence: TGTGCCACCAGTGACCCTGGCACCTATGGCTACACCTTC.

This sequence joins TRBV7-9 and TRBJ2-7; D not resolved. The CDR3 consists of 15 residues. Trimming shortened V by 5 bases and J by 2 bases, and 16 bases separated the two germline ends. In germline, CDR1 is SEHNR, CDR2 FQNEAQ (reference sequence). The CDR3 region has the DNA TGTGCCAGCAGCCCATTGGCCGGACCGACCTACGAGCAGTACTTC. This sequence encodes CASSPLAGPTYEQYF.

The V call is TRBV24-1, the J call TRBJ1-2, with 10 positions matching TRBD1. With 3 bases clipped from V and 7 bases from J, the junction kept 4 bases outside the gene matches. This CDR3 is built from 14 residues. Per germline, CDR1 KGHDR and CDR2 SFDVKD. The CDR3 here is CATSDPGQGVGYTF. The CDR3 region has the DNA TGTGCCACCAGTGATCCTGGACAGGGGGTTGGCTACACCTTC.

This clonotype was detected only a few times. The V call is TRBV5-1, the J call TRBJ2-7, with D unresolved. Trimming removed 0 bases from V and 4 bases from J, with 20 bases in between. The CDR3 is 17 residues long. Germline-derived CDR1 and CDR2 are SGHRS and YFSETQ. CDR3 protein: CASSLAASRTSNYEQYF. CDR3 nucleotides: TGCGCCAGCAGCTTGGCCGCCTCACGGACCAGCAATTACGAGCAGTACTTC.

V and J are TRBV27 and TRBJ2-5; D possibly matches TRBD1 or TRBD2 (6 bases each). This CDR3 has 16 amino acids. V lost 5 bases and J 1 base, leaving 17 bases between the germline ends. Per the germline V gene, CDR1 is MNHEY and CDR2 is SMNVEV (reference sequence). This chain's CDR3 is CASSGTGTTLQETQYF. The CDR3 DNA reads TGTGCCAGCAGTGGGACTGGGACAACTCTCCAAGAGACCCAGTACTTC.

This clonotype was picked up many times. This chain uses TRBV9 with TRBJ2-3; 7 positions agree with TRBD2. CDR3 size: 14 residues. Germline V lookup: CDR1 SGDLS, CDR2 YYNGEE. The ends lost 5 bases at V and 3 bases at J; junction bases unmatched: 6. CDR3 amino acids: CASRSGGGTDTQYF. For the CDR3, the DNA is TGTGCCAGCAGAAGTGGGGGGGGTACAGATACGCAGTATTTT.

This clonotype has only a few counts. The chain employs TRBV11-3 and TRBJ2-1; 8 bases align to TRBD2. There are 17 residues in the CDR3. V shed 5 bases, J shed 1 base, and the junction held 10 bases outside the gene matches. The V gene's germline CDR1 is SGHNT and CDR2 YENEEA. This CDR3 is CASSPRGGGRSYNEQFF. CDR3 bases: TGTGCCAGCAGCCCCCGGGGGGGCGGGAGGTCCTACAATGAGCAGTTCTTC.

There are a few counts of this clonotype. The genes are TRBV7-2 and TRBJ2-7; D is tentatively TRBD1 or TRBD2 (5 bases each). CDR3 length: 13 residues. The V end lost 3 bases, the J end lost 5 bases, and 11 bases lay between the germline ends. Germline V gene sequence: CDR1 SGHTA, CDR2 FQGNSA. The CDR3 DNA reads as TGTGCCAGCAGCTTGGGACCTTTGGACGAGCAGTACTTC. Translating gives CASSLGPLDEQYF.

The rearrangement joins TRBV10-3 to TRBJ1-1; 8 bases line up with TRBD1. The CDR3 totals 13 residues. Trimming took 6 bases from V and 4 from J; bases not matched to a gene: 4. Germline CDR1 is ENHRY and CDR2 is SYGVKD. Written as DNA, the CDR3 is TGTGCCATCAGGGAACAGGGGGGCACTGAAGCTTTCTTT. Translating it yields CAIREQGGTEAFF.

There are a few counts of this clonotype. The V and J genes are TRBV5-1 and TRBJ2-7, with 8 bases that match TRBD1. Germline-derived CDR1 and CDR2 are SGHRS and YFSETQ. The trim removed 0 bases at V and 3 bases at J, leaving 5 bases unmatched. This CDR3 has 15 amino acids. CDR3 amino acids: CASSLGTGPGYEQYF. The CDR3 coding sequence is TGCGCCAGCAGCTTGGGGACAGGGCCCGGCTACGAGCAGTACTTC.

The sample holds a few counts of this clonotype. The chain joins TRBV15 to TRBJ2-3; D remains ambiguous. Germline CDR1 and CDR2: LNHNV and YYDKDF (reference sequence). V was cut by 4 bases and J by 1 base, with 6 bases left in between. The CDR3 is 13 residues long. DNA for the CDR3: TGTGCCACCAGCAACCGGCGCACAGATACGCAGTATTTT. Encoded protein: CATSNRRTDTQYF.